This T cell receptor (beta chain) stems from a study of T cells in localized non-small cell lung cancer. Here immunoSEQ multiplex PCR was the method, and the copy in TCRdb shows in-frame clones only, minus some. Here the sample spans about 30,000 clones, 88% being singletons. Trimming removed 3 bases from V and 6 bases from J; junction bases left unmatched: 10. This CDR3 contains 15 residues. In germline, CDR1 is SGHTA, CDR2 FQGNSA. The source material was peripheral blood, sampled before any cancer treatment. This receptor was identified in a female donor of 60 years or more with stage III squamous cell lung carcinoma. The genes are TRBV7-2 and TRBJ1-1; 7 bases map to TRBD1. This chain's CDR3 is CASSFDRVGIAEAFF. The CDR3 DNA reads TGTGCCAGCAGCTTCGACAGGGTAGGAATCGCTGAAGCTTTCTTT. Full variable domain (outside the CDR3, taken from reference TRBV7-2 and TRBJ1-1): GAGVSQSPSNKVTEKGKDVELRCDPISGHTALYWYRQSLGQGLEFLIYFQGNSAPDKSGLPSDRFSAERTGGSVSTLTIQRTQQEDSAVYLCASSFDRVGIAEAFFGQGTRLTVV.